Only a few counts were recorded for the clone carrying this T cell receptor beta chain. Its antigen is still unknown. The PCR ran on 60 Vbeta and 13 Jbeta primers. Data came from immunoSEQ multiplex PCR; TCRdb stores just in-frame clones and leaves some out. The table records 150,000 to 200,000 clones, roughly two thirds of them present only once. Trimming cost V 1 base and J 4 bases, with 10 bases left between them. This CDR3 contains 14 residues. Germline lookup yields CDR1 SEHNR and CDR2 FQNEAQ (reference sequence). The data originate from a study of cytomegalovirus exposure and HLA in healthy donors. Broader study findings: Later work found most CMV-associated TCR beta chains apparently HLA-restricted. Using a false discovery rate of 0.05, a later analysis showed that 15,000 to 20,000 TCR beta sequences were associated with HLA alleles. Later, an analysis showed that TCR beta chains associated with HLA were more clonally expanded than others that were equally common. Reported results showed that the classifier diagnosed cytomegalovirus status with high specificity and sensitivity.

V usage is TRBV7-9 and J usage is TRBJ2-5, with a tentative D call TRBD2 (5 bases). Sequencing was carried out using PBMCs. This TCR derives from a young woman in good health and CMV-seronegative. The CDR3 here is CASSLDEGSETQYF. DNA of the CDR3: TGTGCCAGCAGCTTAGACGAGGGTTCAGAGACCCAGTACTTC.